Presented here are 8 T cell receptor beta chains from one specimen sequenced in a study of molecular identifiers for immune sequencing clone quantification. Using its own MiXCR run on the PCR reads, TCRdb lists one record per CDR3 protein. The sample consists of roughly 320,000 distinct CDR3 sequences, roughly 24% of them appearing once. The specimen was naive CD8+ T cells from blood, with Jurkat cell RNA spiked in. Subset of the sample: FACS-sorted CD8+CD4-CCR7+CD45RA+ naive T cells. The source of these receptors is a human donor in good health. Some libraries in this study had Jurkat cell RNA spiked in.

There are many counts of this clonotype. V usage is TRBV5-6 and J usage is TRBJ1-2, with 8 nucleotides matching TRBD1. Germline V CDR1 and CDR2: SGHDT, YYEEEE. The CDR3 extends over 17 amino acids. The V segment lost 4 bases and the J segment 8 bases; nucleotides outside the gene matches: 19. The CDR3 reads CASSPDSGYETGAGYTF. The CDR3 region has the DNA TGTGCCAGCAGCCCAGATTCTGGATACGAGACAGGGGCCGGCTACACCTTC.

Regarding this clonotype: A clone one base away is much larger, so this may be a read error. The chain employs TRBV7-9 and TRBJ1-1; D not resolved. Trimming took 5 bases from V and 6 from J, leaving 13 bases between them. Germline V gives CDR1 SEHNR, CDR2 FQNEAQ (reference sequence). This CDR3 is built from 13 residues. The CDR3 DNA sequence: TGTGCCAGCAGCACGGGAGCAGAGGCTGAAGCTTTCTTT. Translated: CASSTGAEAEAFF.

This clonotype was seen ten or more times. The chain has TRBV27 and TRBJ1-1; no clear D gene. The CDR3 is 14 residues long. The V end lost 3 bases, the J end lost 3 bases, and 11 bases lay between the germline ends. Germline loops: CDR1 MNHEY, CDR2 SMNVEV (reference sequence). The CDR3 coding sequence is TGTGCCAGCAGTTTTGTTTCTTCGGACACTGAAGCTTTCTTT. This codes for CASSFVSSDTEAFF.

The chain employs TRBV7-2 and TRBJ2-1; D unclear. From germline, CDR1 is SGHTA and CDR2 FQGNSA. The CDR3 runs 16 residues. The V gene lost 1 base and the J gene lost 2 bases, with 12 bases spanning the gap. The CDR3 reads CASSLVWEATYNEQFF. DNA of the CDR3: TGTGCCAGCAGCTTAGTATGGGAAGCTACCTACAATGAGCAGTTCTTC.

As regards this clonotype: This may stem from a read error, because a much larger clone lies one nucleotide away. V is TRBV29-1 and J is TRBJ2-2; D is undetermined. The germline CDR1 and CDR2 sequences are SQVTM and ANQGSEA. The CDR3 spans 13 residues. V was pared by 1 base and J by 2 bases, with 5 bases between. CDR3 coding DNA: TGCAGCGTTGAAGGCAAAAACACCGGGGAGCTGTTTTTT. Translating it yields CSVEGKNTGELFF.

This clonotype has just a few counts. The chain uses TRBV5-6 and TRBJ2-5; TRBD1 matches at 7 bases. Germline V lookup: CDR1 SGHDT, CDR2 YYEEEE. The length of the CDR3 is 16 residues. The junction had 10 bases not matched to a gene; V was cut back by 2 bases and J by 3 bases. The DNA for the CDR3 is TGTGCCAGCAGCTTTGGAAATGACGGACAGGAAGAGACCCAGTACTTC. This codes for CASSFGNDGQEETQYF.

The sample holds a few counts of this clonotype. V gene TRBV20-1 combines with J gene TRBJ2-7; the D gene is possibly TRBD1 (7 bases). V lost 0 bases and J lost 4, with 22 bases in between. Germline values: CDR1 DFQATT, CDR2 SNEGSKA (reference sequence). This CDR3 contains 17 residues. CDR3 DNA sequence: TGCAGTGCTAGAGACCGAGACCGTCAGGGGGGTTCGTACGAGCAGTACTTC. Its translation: CSARDRDRQGGSYEQYF.

The sample holds one count of this clonotype. The CDR3 carries no conserved terminal phenylalanine or tryptophan, so it likely arises from a read error. The genes are TRBV15 and TRBJ2-7; the D is unclear. Trimming pared 0 bases from V and 3 bases from J, leaving 9 bases between. Germline assignment: CDR1 LNHNV and CDR2 YYDKDF (reference sequence). The CDR3 sequence is 14 residues long. The CDR3 sequence: CATSRDNRFYEQYS. DNA for the CDR3: TGTGCCACCAGCAGAGATAATCGTTTCTACGAGCAGTACTCC.